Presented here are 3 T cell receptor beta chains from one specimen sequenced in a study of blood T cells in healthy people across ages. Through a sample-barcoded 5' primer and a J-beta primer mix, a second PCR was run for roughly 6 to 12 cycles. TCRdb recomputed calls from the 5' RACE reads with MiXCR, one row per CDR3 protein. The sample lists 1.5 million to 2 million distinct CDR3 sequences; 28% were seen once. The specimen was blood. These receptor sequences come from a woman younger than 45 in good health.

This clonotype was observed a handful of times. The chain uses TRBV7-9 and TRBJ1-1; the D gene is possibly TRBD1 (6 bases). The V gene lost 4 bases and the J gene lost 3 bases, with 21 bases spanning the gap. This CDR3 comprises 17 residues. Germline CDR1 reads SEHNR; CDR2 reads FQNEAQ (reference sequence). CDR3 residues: CASSSASGGREDTEAFF. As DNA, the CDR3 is TGTGCCAGCAGCTCGGCTTCTGGGGGCAGGGAGGACACTGAAGCTTTCTTT.

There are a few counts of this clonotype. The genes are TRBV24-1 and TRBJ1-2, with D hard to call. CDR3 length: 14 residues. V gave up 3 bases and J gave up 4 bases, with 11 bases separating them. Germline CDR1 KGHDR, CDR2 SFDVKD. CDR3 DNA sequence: TGTGCCACCAGTGATCCCGGGAGACTCTATGGCTACACCTTC. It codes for CATSDPGRLYGYTF.

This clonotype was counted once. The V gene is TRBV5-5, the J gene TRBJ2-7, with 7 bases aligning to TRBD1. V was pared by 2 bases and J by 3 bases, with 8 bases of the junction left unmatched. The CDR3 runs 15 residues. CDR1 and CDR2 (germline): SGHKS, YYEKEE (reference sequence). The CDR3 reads CASSLRQGTNYEQYF. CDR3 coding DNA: TGTGCCAGCAGCTTACGACAGGGTACCAACTACGAGCAGTACTTC.